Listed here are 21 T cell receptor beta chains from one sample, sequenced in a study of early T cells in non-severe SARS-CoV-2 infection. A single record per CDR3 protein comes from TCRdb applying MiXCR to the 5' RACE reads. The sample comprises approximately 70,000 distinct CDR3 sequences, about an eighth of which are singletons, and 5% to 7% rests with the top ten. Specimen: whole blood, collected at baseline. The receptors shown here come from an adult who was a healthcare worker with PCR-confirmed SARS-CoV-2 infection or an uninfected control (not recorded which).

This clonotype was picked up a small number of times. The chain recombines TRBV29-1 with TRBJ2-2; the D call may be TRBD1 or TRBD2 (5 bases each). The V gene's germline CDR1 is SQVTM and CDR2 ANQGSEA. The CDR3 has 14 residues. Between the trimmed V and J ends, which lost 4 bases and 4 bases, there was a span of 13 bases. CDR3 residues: CSVGPGTATGELFF. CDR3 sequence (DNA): TGCAGCGTTGGACCCGGGACGGCCACCGGGGAGCTGTTTTTT.

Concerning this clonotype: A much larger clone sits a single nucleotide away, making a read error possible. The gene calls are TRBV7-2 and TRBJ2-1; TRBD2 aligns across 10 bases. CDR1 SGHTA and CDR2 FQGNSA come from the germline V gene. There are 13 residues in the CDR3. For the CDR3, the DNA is TGTGCCAGCAGCTTAGCCGGGACTAGCGAGCTGTTCTTC. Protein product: CASSLAGTSELFF.

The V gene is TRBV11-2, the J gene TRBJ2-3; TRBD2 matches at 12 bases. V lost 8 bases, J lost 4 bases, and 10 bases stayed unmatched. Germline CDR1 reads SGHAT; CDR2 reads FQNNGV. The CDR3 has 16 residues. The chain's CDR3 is CASHALAGGLADTQYF. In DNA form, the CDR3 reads TGTGCCAGCCACGCCCTAGCGGGGGGGCTCGCAGATACGCAGTATTTT.

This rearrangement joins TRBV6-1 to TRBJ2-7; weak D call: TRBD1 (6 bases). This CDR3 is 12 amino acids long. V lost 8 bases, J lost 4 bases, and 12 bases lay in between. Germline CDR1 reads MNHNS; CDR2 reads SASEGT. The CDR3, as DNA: TGTGCCAGCGGGAGAGGGGGATACGAGCAGTACTTC. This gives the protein CASGRGGYEQYF.

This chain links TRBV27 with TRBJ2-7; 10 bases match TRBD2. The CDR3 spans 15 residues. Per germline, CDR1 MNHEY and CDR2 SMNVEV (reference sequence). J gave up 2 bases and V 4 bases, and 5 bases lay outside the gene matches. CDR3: CASSSLAGAAYEQYF. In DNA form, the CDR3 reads TGTGCCAGCAGTTCCCTAGCGGGAGCGGCCTACGAGCAGTACTTC.

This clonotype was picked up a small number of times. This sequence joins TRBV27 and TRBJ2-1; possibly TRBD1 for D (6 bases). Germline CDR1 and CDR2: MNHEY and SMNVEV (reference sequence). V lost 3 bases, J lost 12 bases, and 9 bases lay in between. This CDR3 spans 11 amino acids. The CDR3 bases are TGTGCCAGCAGTTTCCTGGGGGCGCAGTTCTTC. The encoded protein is CASSFLGAQFF.

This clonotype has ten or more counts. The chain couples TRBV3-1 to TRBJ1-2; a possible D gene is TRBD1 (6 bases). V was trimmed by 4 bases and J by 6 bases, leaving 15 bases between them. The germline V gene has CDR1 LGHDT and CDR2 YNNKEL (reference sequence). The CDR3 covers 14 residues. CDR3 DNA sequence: TGTGCCAGCAGCCCACCGGGGGGGCGGAATGGCTACACCTTC. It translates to CASSPPGGRNGYTF.

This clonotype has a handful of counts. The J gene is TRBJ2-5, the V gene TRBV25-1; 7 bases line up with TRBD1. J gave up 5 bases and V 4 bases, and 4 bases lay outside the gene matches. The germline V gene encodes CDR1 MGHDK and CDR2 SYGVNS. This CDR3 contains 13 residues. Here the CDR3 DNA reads TGTGCCAGCAGTGCAACGACAGGGGAGACCCAGTACTTC. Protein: CASSATTGETQYF.

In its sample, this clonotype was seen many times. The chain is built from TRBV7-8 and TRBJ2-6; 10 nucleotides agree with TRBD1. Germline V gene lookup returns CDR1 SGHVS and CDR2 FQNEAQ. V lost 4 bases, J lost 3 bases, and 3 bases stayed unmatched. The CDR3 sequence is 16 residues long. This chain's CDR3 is CASSSTGGSGANVLTF. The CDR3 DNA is TGTGCCAGCAGCTCGACAGGGGGCAGTGGGGCCAACGTCCTGACTTTC. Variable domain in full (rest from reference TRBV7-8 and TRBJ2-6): GAGVSQSPRYKVAKRGQDVALRCDPISGHVSLFWYQQALGQGPEFLTYFQNEAQLDKSGLPSDRFFAERPEGSVSTLKIQRTQQEDSAVYLCASSSTGGSGANVLTFGAGSRLTVL.

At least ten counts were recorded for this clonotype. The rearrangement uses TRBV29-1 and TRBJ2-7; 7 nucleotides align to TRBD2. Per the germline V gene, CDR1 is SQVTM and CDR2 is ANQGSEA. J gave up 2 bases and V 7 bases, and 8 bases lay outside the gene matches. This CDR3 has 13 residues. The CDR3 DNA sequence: TGCAGCGCGATCAAGCGGGGCCCCTACGAGCAGTACTTC. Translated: CSAIKRGPYEQYF.

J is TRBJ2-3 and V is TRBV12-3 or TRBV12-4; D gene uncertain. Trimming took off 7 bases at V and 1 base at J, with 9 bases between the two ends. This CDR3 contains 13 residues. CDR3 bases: TGTGCCAGCACCCTTATCGGCACAGATACGCAGTATTTT. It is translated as CASTLIGTDTQYF.

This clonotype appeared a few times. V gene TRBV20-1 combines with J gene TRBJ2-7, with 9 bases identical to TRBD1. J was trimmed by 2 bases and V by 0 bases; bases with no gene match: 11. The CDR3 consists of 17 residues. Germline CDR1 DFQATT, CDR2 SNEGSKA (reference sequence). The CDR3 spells CSARDPWGQGHTYEQYF. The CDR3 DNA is TGCAGTGCTAGAGATCCCTGGGGACAGGGCCACACCTACGAGCAGTACTTC.

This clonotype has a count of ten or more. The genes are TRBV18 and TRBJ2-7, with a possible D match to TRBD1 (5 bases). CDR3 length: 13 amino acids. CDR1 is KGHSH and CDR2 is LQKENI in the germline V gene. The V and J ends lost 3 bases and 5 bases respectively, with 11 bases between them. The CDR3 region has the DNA TGTGCCAGCTCACCCAGGGAATCCCACGAGCAGTACTTC. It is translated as CASSPRESHEQYF. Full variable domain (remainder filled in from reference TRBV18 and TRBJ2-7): NAGVMQNPRHLVRRRGQEARLRCSPMKGHSHVYWYRQLPEEGLKFMVYLQKENIIDESGMPKERFSAEFPKEGPSILRIQQVVRGDSAAYFCASSPRESHEQYFGPGTRLTVT.

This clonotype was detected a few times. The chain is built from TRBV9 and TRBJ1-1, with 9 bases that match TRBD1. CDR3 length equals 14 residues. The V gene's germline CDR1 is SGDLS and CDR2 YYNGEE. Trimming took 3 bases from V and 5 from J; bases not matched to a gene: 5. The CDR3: CASSAQTGGTEAFF. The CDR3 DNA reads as TGTGCCAGCAGCGCCCAGACAGGGGGGACTGAAGCTTTCTTT.

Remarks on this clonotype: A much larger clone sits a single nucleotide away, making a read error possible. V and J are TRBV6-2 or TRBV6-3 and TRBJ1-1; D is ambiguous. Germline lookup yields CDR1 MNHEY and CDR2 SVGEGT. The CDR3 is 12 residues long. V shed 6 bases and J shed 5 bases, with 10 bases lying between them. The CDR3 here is CASSKPGTEAFF. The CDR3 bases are TGTGCCAGCAGCAAACCTGGGACTGAAGCTTTCTTT.

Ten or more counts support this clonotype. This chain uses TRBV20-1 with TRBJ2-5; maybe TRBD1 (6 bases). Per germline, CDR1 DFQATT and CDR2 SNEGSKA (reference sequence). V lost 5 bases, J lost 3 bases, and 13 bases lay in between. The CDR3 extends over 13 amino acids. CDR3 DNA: TGCAGTGCTGGCCCTGGGGACAAAGAGACCCAGTACTTC. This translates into CSAGPGDKETQYF.

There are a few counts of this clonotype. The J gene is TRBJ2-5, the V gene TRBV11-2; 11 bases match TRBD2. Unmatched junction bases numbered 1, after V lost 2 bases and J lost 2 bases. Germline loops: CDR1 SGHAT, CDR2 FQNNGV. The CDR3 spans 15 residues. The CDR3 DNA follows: TGTGCCAGCAGCTTACTAGCGGGGGGACAAGAGACCCAGTACTTC. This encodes CASSLLAGGQETQYF.

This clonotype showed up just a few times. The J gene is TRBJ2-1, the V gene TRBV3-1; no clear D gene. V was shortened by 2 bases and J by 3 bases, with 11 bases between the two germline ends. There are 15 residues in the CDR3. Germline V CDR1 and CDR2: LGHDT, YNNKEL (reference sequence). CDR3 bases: TGTGCCAGCAGCCAACGTCGGGCCCTCTACAATGAGCAGTTCTTC. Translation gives CASSQRRALYNEQFF.

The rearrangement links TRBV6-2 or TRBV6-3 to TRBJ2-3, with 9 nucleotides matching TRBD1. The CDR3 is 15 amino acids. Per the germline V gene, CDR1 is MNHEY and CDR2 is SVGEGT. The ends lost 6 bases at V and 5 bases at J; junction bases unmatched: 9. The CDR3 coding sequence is TGTGCCAGCAGACCGACCGGGACAGGGCAAGATACGCAGTATTTT. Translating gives CASRPTGTGQDTQYF.

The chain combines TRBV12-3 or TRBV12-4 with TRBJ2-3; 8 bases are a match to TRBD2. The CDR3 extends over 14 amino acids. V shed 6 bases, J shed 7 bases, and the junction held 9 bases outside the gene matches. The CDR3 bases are TGTGCCAGCAGAACTAGCGGAGTCAGCCATACGCAGTATTTT. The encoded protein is CASRTSGVSHTQYF.

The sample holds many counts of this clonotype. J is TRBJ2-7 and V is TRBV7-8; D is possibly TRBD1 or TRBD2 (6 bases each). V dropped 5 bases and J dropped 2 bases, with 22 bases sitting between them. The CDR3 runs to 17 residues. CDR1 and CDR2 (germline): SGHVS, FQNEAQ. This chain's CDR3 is CASSLIQGGLSAYEQYF. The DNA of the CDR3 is TGTGCCAGCAGCCTCATACAAGGGGGGCTATCGGCCTACGAGCAGTACTTC.